This entry describes one T cell receptor beta chain. Its antigen remains unidentified. A multiplex PCR was run with 60 Vbeta primers and 13 Jbeta primers. The data were produced by immunoSEQ multiplex PCR, yet TCRdb's version contains in-frame clones alone and is incomplete. The repertoire shows more than 55,000 clones; the top ten hold 4.5% to 5%. The sample belongs to a study of cytomegalovirus exposure and HLA in healthy donors. J gave up 4 bases and V 3 bases, and 6 bases lay outside the gene matches. CDR1 and CDR2 from the germline V gene are SNHLY and FYNNEI. This CDR3 has 16 residues. General study points: At a 0.05 false discovery rate, a later analysis found some 18,000 TCR beta sequences to be associated with HLA alleles. Most TCR beta V segments were productive about 87% or about 30% of the time in an earlier analysis.

The genes are TRBV2 and TRBJ2-2; 9 bases map to TRBD2. Sequenced material: PBMCs. This clonotype originated in a woman aged 40 to 49 in good health and CMV-seropositive. As DNA, the CDR3 is TGTGCCAGCAGTGATGGGCTAGCGGGAATCACCGGGGAGCTGTTTTTT. Translated, it gives CASSDGLAGITGELFF.